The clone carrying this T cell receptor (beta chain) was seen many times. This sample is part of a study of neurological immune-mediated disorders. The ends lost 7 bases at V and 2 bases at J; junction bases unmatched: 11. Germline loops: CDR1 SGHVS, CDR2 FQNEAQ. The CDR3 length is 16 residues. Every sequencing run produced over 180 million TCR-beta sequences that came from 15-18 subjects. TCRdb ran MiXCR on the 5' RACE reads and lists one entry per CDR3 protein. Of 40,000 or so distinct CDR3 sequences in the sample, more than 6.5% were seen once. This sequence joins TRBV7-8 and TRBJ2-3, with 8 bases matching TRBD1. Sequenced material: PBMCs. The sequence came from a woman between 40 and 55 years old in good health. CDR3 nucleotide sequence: TGTGCCAGCAATAAAGTATGGGACAGGCTCACAGATACGCAGTATTTT. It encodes CASNKVWDRLTDTQYF.